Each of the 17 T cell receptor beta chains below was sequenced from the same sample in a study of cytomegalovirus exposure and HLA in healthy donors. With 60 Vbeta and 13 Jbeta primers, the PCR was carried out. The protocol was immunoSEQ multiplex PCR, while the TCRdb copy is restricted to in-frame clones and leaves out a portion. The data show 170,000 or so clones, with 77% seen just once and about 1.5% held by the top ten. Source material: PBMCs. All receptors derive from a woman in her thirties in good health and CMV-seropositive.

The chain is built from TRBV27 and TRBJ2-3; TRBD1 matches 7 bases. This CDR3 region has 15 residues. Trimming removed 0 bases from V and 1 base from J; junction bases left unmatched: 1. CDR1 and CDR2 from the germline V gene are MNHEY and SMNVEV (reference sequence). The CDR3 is CASSLSTGGTDTQYF. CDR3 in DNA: TGTGCCAGCAGTTTATCAACAGGGGGCACAGATACGCAGTATTTT.

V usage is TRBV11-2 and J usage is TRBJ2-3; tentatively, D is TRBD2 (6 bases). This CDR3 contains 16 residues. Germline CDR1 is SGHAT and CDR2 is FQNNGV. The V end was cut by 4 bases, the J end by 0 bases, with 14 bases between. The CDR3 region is CASSWGRTTSTDTQYF. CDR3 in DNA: TGTGCCAGCAGCTGGGGGAGGACAACTAGCACAGATACGCAGTATTTT.

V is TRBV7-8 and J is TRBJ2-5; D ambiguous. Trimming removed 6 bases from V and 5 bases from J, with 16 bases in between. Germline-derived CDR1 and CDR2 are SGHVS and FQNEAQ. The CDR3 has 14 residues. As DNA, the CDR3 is TGTGCCAGCAGTCTTAGCCGGCGAGCGGAGACCCAGTACTTC. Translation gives CASSLSRRAETQYF.

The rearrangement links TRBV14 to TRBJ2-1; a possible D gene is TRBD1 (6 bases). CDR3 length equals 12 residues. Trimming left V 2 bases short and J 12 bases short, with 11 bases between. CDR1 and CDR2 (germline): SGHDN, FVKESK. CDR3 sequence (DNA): TGTGCCAGCAGCCAACAGGGGTTTGTGCAGTTCTTC. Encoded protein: CASSQQGFVQFF.

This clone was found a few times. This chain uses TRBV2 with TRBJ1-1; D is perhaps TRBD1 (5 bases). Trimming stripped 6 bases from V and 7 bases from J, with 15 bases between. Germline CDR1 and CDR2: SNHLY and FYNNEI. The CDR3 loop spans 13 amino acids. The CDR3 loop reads CASRGSGHYEAFF. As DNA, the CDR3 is TGTGCCAGCAGGGGATCAGGGCACTATGAAGCTTTCTTT.

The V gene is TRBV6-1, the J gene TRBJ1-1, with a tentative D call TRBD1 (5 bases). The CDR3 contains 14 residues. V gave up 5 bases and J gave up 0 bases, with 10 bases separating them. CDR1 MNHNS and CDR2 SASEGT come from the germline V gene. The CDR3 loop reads CASSKTVMNTEAFF. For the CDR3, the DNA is TGTGCCAGCAGTAAGACAGTTATGAACACTGAAGCTTTCTTT.

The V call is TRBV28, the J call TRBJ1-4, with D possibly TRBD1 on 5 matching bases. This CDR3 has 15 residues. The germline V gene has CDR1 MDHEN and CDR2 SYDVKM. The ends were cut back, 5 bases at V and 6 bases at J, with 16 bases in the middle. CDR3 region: CASSPLGRGYEKLFF. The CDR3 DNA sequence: TGTGCCAGCAGTCCATTAGGGAGGGGTTATGAAAAACTGTTTTTT.

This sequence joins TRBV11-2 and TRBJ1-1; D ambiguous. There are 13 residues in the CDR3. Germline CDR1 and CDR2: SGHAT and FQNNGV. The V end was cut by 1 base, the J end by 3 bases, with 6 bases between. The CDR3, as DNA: TGTGCCAGCAGCTTAGTTCAGGACACTGAAGCTTTCTTT. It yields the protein CASSLVQDTEAFF.

CDR3 amino acids: CASSSYSGRVSYEQYF. The CDR3 nucleotides read TGTGCCAGCAGTTCCTACAGCGGGAGGGTCTCCTACGAGCAGTACTTC. The chain employs TRBV6-5 and TRBJ2-7; TRBD2 matches at 10 bases. V gave up 4 bases and J gave up 0 bases; unmatched junction bases: 6. Germline CDR1 MNHEY, CDR2 SVGAGI. This CDR3 is 16 amino acids long.

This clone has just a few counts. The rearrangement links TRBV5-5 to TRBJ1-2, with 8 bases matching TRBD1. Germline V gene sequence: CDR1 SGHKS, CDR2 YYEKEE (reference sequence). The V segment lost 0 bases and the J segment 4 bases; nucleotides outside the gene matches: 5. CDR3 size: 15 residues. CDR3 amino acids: CASSLVGQAIYGYTF. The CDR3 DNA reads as TGTGCCAGCAGCTTGGTGGGACAGGCGATCTATGGCTACACCTTC.

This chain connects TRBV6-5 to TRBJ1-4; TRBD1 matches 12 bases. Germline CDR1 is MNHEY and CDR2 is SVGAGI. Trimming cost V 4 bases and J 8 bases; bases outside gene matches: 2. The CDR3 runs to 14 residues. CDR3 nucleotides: TGTGCCAGCAGTTGGGACAGGGGGCGCGAAAAACTGTTTTTT. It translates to CASSWDRGREKLFF.

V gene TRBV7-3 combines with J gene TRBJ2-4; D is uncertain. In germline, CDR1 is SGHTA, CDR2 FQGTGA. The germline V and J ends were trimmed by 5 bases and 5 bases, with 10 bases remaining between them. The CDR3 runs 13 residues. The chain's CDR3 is CASSPGPENIQYF. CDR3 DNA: TGTGCCAGCAGCCCTGGGCCCGAAAACATTCAGTACTTC.

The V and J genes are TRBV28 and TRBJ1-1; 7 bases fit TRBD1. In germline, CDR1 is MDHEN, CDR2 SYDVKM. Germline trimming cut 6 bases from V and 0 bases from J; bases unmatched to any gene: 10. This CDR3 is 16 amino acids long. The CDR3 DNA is TGTGCCAGCAGGGACGGGACAGAGATCATGAACACTGAAGCTTTCTTT. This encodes CASRDGTEIMNTEAFF.

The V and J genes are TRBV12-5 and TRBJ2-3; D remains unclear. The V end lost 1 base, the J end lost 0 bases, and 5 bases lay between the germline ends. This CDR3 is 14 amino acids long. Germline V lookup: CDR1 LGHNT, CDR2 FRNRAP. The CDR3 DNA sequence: TGTGCTAGTGGTTTGGGCGGAAGCACAGATACGCAGTATTTT. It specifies CASGLGGSTDTQYF.

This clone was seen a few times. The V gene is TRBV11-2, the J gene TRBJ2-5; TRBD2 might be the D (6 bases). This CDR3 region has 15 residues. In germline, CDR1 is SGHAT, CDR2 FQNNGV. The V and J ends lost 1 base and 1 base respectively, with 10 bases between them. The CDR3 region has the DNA TGTGCCAGCAGCTTAGCGGGGGAGCCCCAAGAGACCCAGTACTTC. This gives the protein CASSLAGEPQETQYF.

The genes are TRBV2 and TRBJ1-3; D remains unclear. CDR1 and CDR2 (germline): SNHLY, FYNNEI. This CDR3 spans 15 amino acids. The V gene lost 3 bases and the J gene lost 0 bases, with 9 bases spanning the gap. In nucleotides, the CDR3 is TGTGCCAGCAGTGAGGGCTTGAGCTCTGGAAACACCATATATTTT. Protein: CASSEGLSSGNTIYF.

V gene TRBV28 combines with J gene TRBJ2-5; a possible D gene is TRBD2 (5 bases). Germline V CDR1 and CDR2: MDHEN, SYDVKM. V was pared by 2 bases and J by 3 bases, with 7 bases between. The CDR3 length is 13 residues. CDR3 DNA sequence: TGTGCCAGCAGTTTACTAGCCGAAGAGACCCAGTACTTC. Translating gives CASSLLAEETQYF.